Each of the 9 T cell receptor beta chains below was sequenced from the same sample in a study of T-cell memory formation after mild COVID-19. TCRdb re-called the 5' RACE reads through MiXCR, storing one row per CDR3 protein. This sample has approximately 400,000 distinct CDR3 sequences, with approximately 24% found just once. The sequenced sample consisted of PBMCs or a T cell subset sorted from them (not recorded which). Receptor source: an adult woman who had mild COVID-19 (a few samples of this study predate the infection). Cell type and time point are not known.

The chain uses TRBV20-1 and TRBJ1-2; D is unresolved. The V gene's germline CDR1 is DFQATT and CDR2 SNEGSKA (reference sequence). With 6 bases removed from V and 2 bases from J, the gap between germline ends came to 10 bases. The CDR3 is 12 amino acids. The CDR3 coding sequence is TGCAGTGCCCGAGGGTGGAACTATGGCTACACCTTC. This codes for CSARGWNYGYTF.

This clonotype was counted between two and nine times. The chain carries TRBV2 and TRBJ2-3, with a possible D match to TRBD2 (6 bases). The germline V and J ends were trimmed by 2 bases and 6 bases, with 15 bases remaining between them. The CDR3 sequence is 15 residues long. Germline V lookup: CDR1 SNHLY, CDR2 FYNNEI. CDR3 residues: CASSEWVRGSDTQYF. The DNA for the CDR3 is TGTGCCAGCAGTGAATGGGTTCGGGGGTCGGATACGCAGTATTTT.

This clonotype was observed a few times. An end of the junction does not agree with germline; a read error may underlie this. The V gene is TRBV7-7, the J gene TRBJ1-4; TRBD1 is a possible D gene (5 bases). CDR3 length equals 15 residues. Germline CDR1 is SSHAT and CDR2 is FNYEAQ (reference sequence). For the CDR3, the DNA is TGTGCTAGCAGCTTAGGAAAGGGGACTAATGAAAAACTGTTTTTT. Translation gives CASSLGKGTNEKLFF. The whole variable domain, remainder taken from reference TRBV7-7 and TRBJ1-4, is GAGVSQSPRYKVTKRGQDVTLRCDPISSHATLYWYQQALGQGPEFLTYFNYEAQPDKSGLPSDRFSAERPEGSISTLTIQRTEQRDSAMYRCASSLGKGTNEKLFFGSGTQLSVL.

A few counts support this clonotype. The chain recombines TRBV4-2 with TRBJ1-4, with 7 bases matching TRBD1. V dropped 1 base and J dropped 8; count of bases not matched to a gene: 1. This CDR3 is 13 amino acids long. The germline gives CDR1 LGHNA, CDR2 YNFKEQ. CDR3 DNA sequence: TGTGCCAGCAGCCAAGGACAGGGCGAAAAACTGTTTTTT. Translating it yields CASSQGQGEKLFF.

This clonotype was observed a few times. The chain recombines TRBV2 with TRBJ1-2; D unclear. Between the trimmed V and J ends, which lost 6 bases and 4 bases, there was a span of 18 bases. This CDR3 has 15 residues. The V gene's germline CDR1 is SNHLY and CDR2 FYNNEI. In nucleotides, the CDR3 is TGTGCCAGCAGCAACCAGGTGGAGGTGAGCTATGGCTACACCTTC. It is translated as CASSNQVEVSYGYTF.

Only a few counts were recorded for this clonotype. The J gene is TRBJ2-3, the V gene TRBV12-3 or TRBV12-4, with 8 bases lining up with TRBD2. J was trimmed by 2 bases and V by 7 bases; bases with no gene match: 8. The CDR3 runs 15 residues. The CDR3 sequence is CASNTAGGVTDTQYF. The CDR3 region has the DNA TGTGCCAGCAATACGGCGGGGGGCGTCACAGATACGCAGTATTTT.

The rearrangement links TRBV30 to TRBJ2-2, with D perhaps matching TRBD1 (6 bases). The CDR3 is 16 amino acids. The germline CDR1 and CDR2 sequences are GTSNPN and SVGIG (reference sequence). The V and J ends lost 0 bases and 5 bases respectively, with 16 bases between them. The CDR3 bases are TGTGCCTGGAGTGTAAAGGGACAACCCGGAACCGGGGAGCTGTTTTTT. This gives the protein CAWSVKGQPGTGELFF.

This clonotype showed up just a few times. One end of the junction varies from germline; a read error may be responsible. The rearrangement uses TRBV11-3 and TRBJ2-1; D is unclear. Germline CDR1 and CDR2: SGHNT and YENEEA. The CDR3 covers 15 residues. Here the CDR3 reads CASSLGVSSCNEQFF. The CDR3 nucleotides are TGTGCCAGCAGCTTAGGCGTGAGCTCCTGCAATGAGCAGTTCTTC.

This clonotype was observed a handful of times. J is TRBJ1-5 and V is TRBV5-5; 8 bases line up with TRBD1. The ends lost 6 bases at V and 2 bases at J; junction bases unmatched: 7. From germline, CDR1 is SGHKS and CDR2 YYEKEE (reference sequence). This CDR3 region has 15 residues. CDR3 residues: CASNSGGDGNQPQHF. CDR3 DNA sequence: TGTGCCAGCAACTCAGGGGGCGACGGCAATCAGCCCCAGCATTTT.